This is a list of T cell receptor beta chains from one sample in a study of blood T cell repertoires in COVID-19. Method: immunoSEQ multiplex PCR; TCRdb's copy keeps in-frame clones and lacks some. This table holds 150,000 to 200,000 clones, less than 85% found once. Sequencing was carried out using PBMCs or T cells enriched from blood (not recorded which). The origin of the receptors is a man in his fifties or sixties who had recovered from COVID-19. Both conserved end residues are part of each CDR3.

CDR3 protein: CASSVVAETSGAGELFF
V gene: TRBV9

CDR3 protein: CASSVQGSSYEQYF
V gene: TRBV7-2

CDR3 protein: CASSYRVGRGKETQYF
V gene: TRBV6-5

CDR3 protein: CASPPKKDRTFATNEKLFF
V gene: TRBV2

CDR3 protein: CASSFPGGYEQYF
V gene: TRBV28

CDR3 protein: CASSLSGNTQYF
V gene: TRBV6-5

CDR3 protein: CASSLDFRTGSGYTF
V gene: TRBV11-2

CDR3 protein: CASSEHLAVSYEQYF
V gene: TRBV6-1

CDR3 protein: CASSFRGRGSTDTQYF
V gene: TRBV5-4

CDR3 protein: CASQRGLAGGRDTQYF
V gene: TRBV19

CDR3 protein: CASSPQVNTGELFF
V gene: TRBV27

CDR3 protein: CASSRLDRDWSGDHEQYF
V gene: TRBV18

CDR3 protein: CASSLAGGGYEQYF
V gene: TRBV5-1

CDR3 protein: CASSVQASGEYNEQFF
V gene: TRBV9

CDR3 protein: CASSYVPGHNTGELFF
V gene: TRBV6-5

CDR3 protein: CASSDFGLAGGSSYNEQFF
V gene: TRBV10-2

CDR3 protein: CASSITQGISNQPQHF
V gene: TRBV19

CDR3 protein: CASSQRGLSYGYTF
V gene: TRBV9

CDR3 protein: CASSQESRATEAFF
V gene: TRBV14

CDR3 protein: CASSQSDNSPLHF
V gene: TRBV3-1/TRBV3-2

CDR3 protein: CASSGQGIIQGPNTQYF
V gene: TRBV2

CDR3 protein: CASSPTLGLRETQYF
V gene: TRBV14

CDR3 protein: CASSSDSDSHYEQYF
V gene: TRBV5-5

CDR3 protein: CASSLAGTGSPLHF
V gene: TRBV7-2

CDR3 protein: CAISPGTGGAGGNQPQHF
V gene: TRBV10-3

CDR3 protein: CASSSRLAGEGTDTQYF
V gene: TRBV14

CDR3 protein: CASNPQGTGELFF
V gene: TRBV19

CDR3 protein: CASSEGLWGGGDTQYF
V gene: TRBV25-1

CDR3 protein: CASSRAEGSLGYTF
V gene: TRBV28

CDR3 protein: CASSLGGTGGFGSNQPQHF
V gene: TRBV13

CDR3 protein: CASSDSGQGTDTQYF
V gene: TRBV6-4

CDR3 protein: CASSFRGLTGELFF
V gene: TRBV9

CDR3 protein: CASSPGQGWGYTF
V gene: TRBV19

CDR3 protein: CASSDTTGGKAFF
V gene: TRBV6-4

CDR3 protein: CASSPRGIYEQYF
V gene: TRBV6-5

CDR3 protein: CASRGQGTTDTQYF
V gene: TRBV2

CDR3 protein: CASSPPGSYNSPLHF
V gene: TRBV9

CDR3 protein: CASSLYNPTSGQYF
V gene: TRBV28

CDR3 protein: CASSKYRQGSFYEQYF
V gene: TRBV28